The rows below give T cell receptor beta chains drawn from one sample of a study of T cell responses to AZD1222 COVID-19 vaccine. Libraries were prepared by immunoSEQ multiplex PCR; TCRdb keeps only in-frame clonotypes and omits some of them. This table has 80,000 to 90,000 clones, 85% to 90% appearing once. The specimen comprised peripheral blood, sampled on day 0 of MenACWY control vaccination. These receptors were collected from an adult in good health. The CDR3 runs from the conserved cysteine through the conserved F or W. D genes are given only for firm matches. Size is omitted from some rows. Given values are once, few, many or a class for expanded clones.

>TRBV7-9|NA|TRBJ1-1|NA
CASSLEGRGAFF
TGTGCCAGCAGCTTAGAGGGTCGCGGGGCTTTCTTT
>TRBV9|NA|TRBJ1-3|once
CASSVGTPRAGNTIYF
TGTGCCAGCAGCGTCGGCACCCCTCGGGCTGGAAACACCATATATTTT
>TRBV7-8|TRBD1|TRBJ1-1|NA
CASSLARQGARNTEAFF
TGTGCCAGCAGCTTAGCGAGACAGGGGGCAAGGAACACTGAAGCTTTCTTT
>TRBV18|NA|TRBJ2-3|NA
CASSPPGPPLDTQYF
TGTGCCAGCTCACCACCAGGGCCGCCTTTAGATACGCAGTATTTT
>TRBV5-1|TRBD1|TRBJ2-2|NA
CASSLEPPGTANTGELFF
TGCGCCAGCAGCTTAGAACCCCCCGGGACAGCGAACACCGGGGAGCTGTTTTTT
>TRBV6-2/TRBV6-3|TRBD2|TRBJ2-3|NA
CASSYTSLAGPSTDTQYF
TGTGCCAGCAGTTACACCTCCCTAGCGGGACCCAGCACAGATACGCAGTATTTT
>TRBV6-5|NA|TRBJ2-3|NA
CASRAVEDTQYF
TGTGCCAGCAGGGCAGTGGAAGATACGCAGTATTTT
>TRBV7-2|NA|TRBJ1-2|NA
CASSSGVQGSGYTF
TGTGCCAGCAGCTCAGGGGTCCAGGGTAGTGGCTACACCTTC
>TRBV5-1|TRBD1|TRBJ1-2|NA
CASSLGTGPYGYTF
TGCGCCAGCAGCTTAGGGACAGGGCCATATGGCTACACCTTC
>TRBV6-4|TRBD1|TRBJ2-2|NA
CASRPGQGAFGELFF
TGTGCCAGCAGGCCGGGACAGGGGGCGTTCGGGGAGCTGTTTTTT
>TRBV5-6|NA|TRBJ2-7|NA
CASRSDASYEQYF
TGTGCCAGCAGATCGGATGCCTCCTACGAGCAGTACTTC
>TRBV13|TRBD1|TRBJ2-7|NA
CASSSPGQVNYEQYF
TGTGCCAGCAGCTCACCGGGACAGGTAAACTACGAGCAGTACTTC
>TRBV6-5|NA|TRBJ1-3|NA
CASSNGNTIYF
TGTGCCAGCAGCAATGGAAACACCATATATTTT
>TRBV30|TRBD1|TRBJ2-7|NA
CAWSGQGYEQYF
TGTGCCTGGAGTGGACAGGGCTACGAGCAGTACTTC
>TRBV29-1|NA|TRBJ1-1|NA
CSVPGPGWRTEAFF
TGCAGCGTTCCGGGCCCGGGGTGGAGGACTGAAGCTTTCTTT
>TRBV7-9|TRBD2|TRBJ2-7|NA
CASSRGLAGDGYEQYF
TGTGCCAGCAGCAGGGGACTAGCGGGAGATGGGTACGAGCAGTACTTC
>TRBV6-5|NA|TRBJ2-1|NA
CASSYSPTYNEQFF
TGTGCCAGCAGTTATAGTCCCACCTATAATGAGCAGTTCTTC
>TRBV29-1|NA|TRBJ1-1|NA
CSGGAQATGAFF
TGCAGCGGGGGGGCCCAGGCCACGGGTGCTTTCTTT
>TRBV28|TRBD1|TRBJ2-7|NA
CASSRTGAPYEQYF
TGTGCCAGCAGTCGAACAGGGGCCCCCTACGAGCAGTACTTC
>TRBV6-2/TRBV6-3|NA|TRBJ1-2|few
CASSYVRASDGYTF
TGTGCCAGCAGTTACGTGCGGGCAAGTGATGGCTACACCTTC
>TRBV7-3|TRBD2|TRBJ2-1|NA
CASRATGTSGYNEQFF
TGTGCCAGCAGAGCTACCGGGACTAGCGGTTACAATGAGCAGTTCTTC
>TRBV5-1|NA|TRBJ2-7|NA
CASSLEGALPRHEQYF
TGCGCCAGCAGCTTGGAAGGAGCGCTCCCCCGGCACGAGCAGTACTTC
>TRBV6-5|NA|TRBJ2-7|NA
CASSYGVEQYF
TGTGCCAGCAGTTACGGGGTCGAGCAGTACTTC
>TRBV9|TRBD2|TRBJ2-3|NA
CASSARTGTSGRTDTQYF
TGTGCCAGCAGCGCCAGGACAGGGACTAGCGGGAGGACAGATACGCAGTATTTT
>TRBV4-1|NA|TRBJ2-2|NA
CASSQDRTSILNTGELFF
TGCGCCAGCAGCCAAGATCGCACTAGTATCTTGAACACCGGGGAGCTGTTTTTT
>TRBV3-1/TRBV3-2|NA|TRBJ2-5|NA
CASSQVGLGQETQYF
TGTGCCAGCAGCCAAGTGGGGCTCGGGCAAGAGACCCAGTACTTC
>TRBV2|NA|TRBJ2-7|NA
CASRGTAISEQYF
TGTGCCAGCAGGGGGACGGCAATCTCCGAGCAGTACTTC
>TRBV28|NA|TRBJ2-7|NA
CASRLDGPYEQYF
TGTGCCAGCAGACTTGACGGGCCCTACGAGCAGTACTTC
>TRBV7-9|NA|TRBJ2-4|once
CASRQPSGLKVNIQYF
TGTGCCAGCAGACAACCCAGCGGCCTCAAGGTAAACATTCAGTACTTC
>TRBV5-8|NA|TRBJ1-5|few
CASSLWIGGSGNQPQHF
TGTGCCAGCAGCTTGTGGATAGGGGGAAGTGGCAATCAGCCCCAGCATTTT
>TRBV5-1|NA|TRBJ1-3|NA
CASTDRPNSGNTIYF
TGCGCCAGCACGGACAGACCAAACTCTGGAAACACCATATATTTT
>TRBV12-3/TRBV12-4|NA|TRBJ1-1|few
CASRNQPNTEAFF
TGTGCCAGCAGGAACCAGCCGAACACTGAAGCTTTCTTT
>TRBV28|NA|TRBJ1-6|once
CASSFNSVEDNSPLHF
TGTGCCAGCAGTTTTAACTCGGTGGAGGATAATTCACCCCTCCACTTT
>TRBV18|NA|TRBJ2-5|NA
CASSSPGQPQETQYF
TGTGCCAGCTCATCCCCGGGACAACCCCAAGAGACCCAGTACTTC
>TRBV28|TRBD2|TRBJ2-1|NA
CASSQWTSGRAMPEQFF
TGTGCCAGCAGTCAATGGACTAGCGGGAGGGCCATGCCTGAGCAGTTCTTC
>TRBV4-3|NA|TRBJ2-7|NA
CASSQEWGPGTFFSYEQYF
TGCGCCAGCAGCCAAGAGTGGGGGCCCGGGACATTCTTCTCCTACGAGCAGTACTTC
>TRBV7-3|NA|TRBJ1-4|NA
CASSLSGGEKLFF
TGTGCCAGCAGCTTATCGGGTGGTGAAAAACTGTTTTTT